This T cell receptor (beta chain) was retrieved from a study of blood T cell repertoires in COVID-19. The CDR3 loop spans 12 amino acids. V gave up 7 bases and J gave up 5 bases; unmatched junction bases: 3. CDR1 and CDR2 (germline): MDHEN, SYDVKM. Clones were sequenced by immunoSEQ multiplex PCR, and TCRdb holds only the in-frame ones, with some missing. The repertoire has 56,000 or so clones, 85% to 90% of them found once; the top ten carry roughly a tenth. The source is a human donor in a cohort sampled during active COVID-19. The V call is TRBV28, the J call TRBJ1-2; 8 bases match TRBD1. Source material: peripheral blood. The CDR3 nucleotides read TGTGCCAGCAACAGACAGGGGTATGGCTACACCTTC. Its translation is CASNRQGYGYTF.